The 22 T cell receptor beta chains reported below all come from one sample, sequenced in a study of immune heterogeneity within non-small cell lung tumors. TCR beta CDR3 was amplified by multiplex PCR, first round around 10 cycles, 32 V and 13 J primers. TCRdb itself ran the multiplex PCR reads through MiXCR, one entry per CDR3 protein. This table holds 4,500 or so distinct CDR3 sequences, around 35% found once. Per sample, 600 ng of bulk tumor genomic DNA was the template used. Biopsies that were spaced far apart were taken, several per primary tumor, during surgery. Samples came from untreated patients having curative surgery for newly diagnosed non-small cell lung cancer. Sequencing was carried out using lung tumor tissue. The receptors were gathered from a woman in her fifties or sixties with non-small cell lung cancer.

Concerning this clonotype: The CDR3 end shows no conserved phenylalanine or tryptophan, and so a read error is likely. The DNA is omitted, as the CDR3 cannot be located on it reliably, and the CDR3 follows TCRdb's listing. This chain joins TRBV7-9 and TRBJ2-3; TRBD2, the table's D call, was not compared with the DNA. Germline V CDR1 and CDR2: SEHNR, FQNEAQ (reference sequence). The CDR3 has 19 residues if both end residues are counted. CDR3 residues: CASSSIPWTSGINEQYFGP.

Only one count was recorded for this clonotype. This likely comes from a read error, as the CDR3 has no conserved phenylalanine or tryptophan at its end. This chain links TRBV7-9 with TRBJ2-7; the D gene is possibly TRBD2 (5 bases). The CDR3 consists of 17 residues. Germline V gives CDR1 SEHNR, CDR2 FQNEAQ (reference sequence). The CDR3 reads CDSSFVGLAGVSYEQYL. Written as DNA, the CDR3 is TGTGACAGCAGCTTCGTTGGGCTAGCAGGAGTATCCTACGAGCAGTACTTA.

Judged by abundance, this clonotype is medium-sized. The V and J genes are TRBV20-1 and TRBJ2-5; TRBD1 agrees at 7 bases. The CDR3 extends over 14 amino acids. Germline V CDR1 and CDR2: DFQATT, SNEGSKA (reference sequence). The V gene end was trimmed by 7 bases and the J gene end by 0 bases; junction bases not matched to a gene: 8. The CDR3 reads CSGSPGQYQETQYF. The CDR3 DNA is TGCAGTGGTTCGCCGGGACAGTACCAAGAGACCCAGTACTTC.

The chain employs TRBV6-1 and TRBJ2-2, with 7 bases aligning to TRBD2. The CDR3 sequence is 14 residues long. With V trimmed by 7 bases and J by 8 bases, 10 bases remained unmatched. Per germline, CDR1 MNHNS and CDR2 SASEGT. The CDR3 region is CASTVTAGTGELFF. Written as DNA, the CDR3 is TGTGCCAGCACCGTGACAGCGGGGACGGGGGAGCTGTTTTTT.

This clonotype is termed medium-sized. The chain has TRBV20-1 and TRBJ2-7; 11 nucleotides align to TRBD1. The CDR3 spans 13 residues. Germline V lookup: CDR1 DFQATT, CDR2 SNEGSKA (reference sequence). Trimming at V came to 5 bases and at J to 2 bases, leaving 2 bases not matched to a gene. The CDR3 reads CSARTGGTYEQYF. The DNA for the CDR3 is TGCAGTGCTCGGACAGGGGGCACCTACGAGCAGTACTTC.

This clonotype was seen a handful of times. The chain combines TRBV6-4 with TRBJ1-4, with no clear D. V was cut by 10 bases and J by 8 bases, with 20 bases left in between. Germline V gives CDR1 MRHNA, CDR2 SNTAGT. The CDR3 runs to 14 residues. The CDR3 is CATSYRGPWEKLFF. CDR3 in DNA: TGTGCCACCTCATACCGGGGTCCCTGGGAAAAACTGTTTTTT.

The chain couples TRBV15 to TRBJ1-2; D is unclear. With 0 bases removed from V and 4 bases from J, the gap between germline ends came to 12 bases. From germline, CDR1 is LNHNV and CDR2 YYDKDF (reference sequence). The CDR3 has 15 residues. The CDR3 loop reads CATSRDDGLLYGYTF. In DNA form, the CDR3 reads TGTGCCACCAGCAGAGACGATGGGTTACTCTATGGCTACACCTTC.

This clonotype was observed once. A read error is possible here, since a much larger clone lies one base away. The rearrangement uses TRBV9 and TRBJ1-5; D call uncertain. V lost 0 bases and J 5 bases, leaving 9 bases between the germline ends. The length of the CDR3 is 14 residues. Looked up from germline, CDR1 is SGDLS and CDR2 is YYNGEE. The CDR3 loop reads CASSVEWGDQPQHF. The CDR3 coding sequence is TGTGCCAGCAGCGTAGAGTGGGGAGATCAGCCCCAGCATTTT.

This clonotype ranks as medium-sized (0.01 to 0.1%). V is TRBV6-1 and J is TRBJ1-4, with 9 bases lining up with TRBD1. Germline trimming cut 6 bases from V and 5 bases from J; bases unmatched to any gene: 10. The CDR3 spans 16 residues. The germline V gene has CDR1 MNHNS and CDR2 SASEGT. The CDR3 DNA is TGTGCCAGCAGCCTGAAGCCGGGACAGGGAAATGAAAAACTGTTTTTT. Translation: CASSLKPGQGNEKLFF.

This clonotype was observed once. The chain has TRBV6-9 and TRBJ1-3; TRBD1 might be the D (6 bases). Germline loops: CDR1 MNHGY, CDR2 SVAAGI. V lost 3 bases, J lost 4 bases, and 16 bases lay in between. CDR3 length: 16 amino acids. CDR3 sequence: CASSYRSRTAGNTIYF. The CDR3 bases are TGTGCCAGCAGTTACCGCTCTAGGACAGCCGGAAACACCATATATTTT.

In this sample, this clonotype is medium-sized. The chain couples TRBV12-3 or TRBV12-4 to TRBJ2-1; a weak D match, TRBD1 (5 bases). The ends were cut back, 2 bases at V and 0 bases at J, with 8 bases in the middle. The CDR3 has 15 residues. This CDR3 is CASSLSGISYNEQFF. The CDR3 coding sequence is TGTGCCAGCAGTTTATCAGGGATCTCCTACAATGAGCAGTTCTTC.

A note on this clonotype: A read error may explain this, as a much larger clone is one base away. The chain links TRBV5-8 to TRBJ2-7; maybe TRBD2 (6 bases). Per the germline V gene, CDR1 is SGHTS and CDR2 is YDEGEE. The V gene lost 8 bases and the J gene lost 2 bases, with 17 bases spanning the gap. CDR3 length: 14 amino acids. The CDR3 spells CARSLWGLTYEQYF. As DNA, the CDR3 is TGTGCCAGAAGCCTGTGGGGACTCACCTACGAGCAGTACTTC.

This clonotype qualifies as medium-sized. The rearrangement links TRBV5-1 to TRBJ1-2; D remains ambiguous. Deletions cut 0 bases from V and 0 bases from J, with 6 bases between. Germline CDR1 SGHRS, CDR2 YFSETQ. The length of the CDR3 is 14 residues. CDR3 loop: CASSLDPANYGYTF. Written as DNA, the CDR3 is TGCGCCAGCAGCTTGGACCCAGCTAACTATGGCTACACCTTC.

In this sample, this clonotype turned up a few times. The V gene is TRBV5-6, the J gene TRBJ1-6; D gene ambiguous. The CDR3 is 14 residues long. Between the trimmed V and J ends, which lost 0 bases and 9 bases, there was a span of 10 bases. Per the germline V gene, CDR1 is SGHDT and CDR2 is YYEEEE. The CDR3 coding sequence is TGTGCCAGCAGCTTGGAGGACCCTGGTTCACCCCTCCACTTT. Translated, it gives CASSLEDPGSPLHF.

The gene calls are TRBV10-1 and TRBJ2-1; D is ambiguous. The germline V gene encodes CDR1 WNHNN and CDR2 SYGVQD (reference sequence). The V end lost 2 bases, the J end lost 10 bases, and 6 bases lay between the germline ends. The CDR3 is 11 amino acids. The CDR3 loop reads CASSEGGEQFF. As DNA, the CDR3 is TGCGCCAGCAGTGAGGGCGGAGAGCAGTTCTTC.

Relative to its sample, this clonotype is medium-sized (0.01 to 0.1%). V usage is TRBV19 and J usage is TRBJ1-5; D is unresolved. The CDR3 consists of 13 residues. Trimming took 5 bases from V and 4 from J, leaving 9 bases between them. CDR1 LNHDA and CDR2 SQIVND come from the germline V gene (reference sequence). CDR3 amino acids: CASSGKINQPQHF. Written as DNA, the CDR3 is TGTGCCAGTAGTGGGAAGATTAATCAGCCCCAGCATTTT.

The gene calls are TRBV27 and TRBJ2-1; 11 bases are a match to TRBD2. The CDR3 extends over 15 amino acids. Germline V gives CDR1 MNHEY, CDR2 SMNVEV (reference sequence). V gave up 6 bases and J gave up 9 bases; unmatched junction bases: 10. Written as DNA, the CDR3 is TGTGCCAGCAGCCCTACTAGCGGGAGTACGAGTGAGCAGTTCTTC. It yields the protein CASSPTSGSTSEQFF.

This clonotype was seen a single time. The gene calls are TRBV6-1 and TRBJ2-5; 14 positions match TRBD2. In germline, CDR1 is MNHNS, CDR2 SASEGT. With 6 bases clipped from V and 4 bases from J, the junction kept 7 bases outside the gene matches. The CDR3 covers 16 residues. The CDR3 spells CASRPGLAGGGETQYF. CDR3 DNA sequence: TGTGCCAGCAGACCCGGACTAGCGGGAGGTGGAGAGACCCAGTACTTC.

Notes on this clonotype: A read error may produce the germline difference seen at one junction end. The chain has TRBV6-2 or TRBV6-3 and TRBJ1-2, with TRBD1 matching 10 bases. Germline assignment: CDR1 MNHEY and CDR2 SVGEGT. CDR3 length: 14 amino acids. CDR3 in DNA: TGTGCCAGCAGAGACAGGGGGCAATACGATGGCTGCACCTTC. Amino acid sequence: CASRDRGQYDGCTF.

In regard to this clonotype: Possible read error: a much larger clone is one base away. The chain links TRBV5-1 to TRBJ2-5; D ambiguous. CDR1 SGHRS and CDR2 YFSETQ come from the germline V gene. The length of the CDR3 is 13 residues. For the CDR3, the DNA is TGCTCCAGCAGCTTCAAGGGTGAGGAGACCCAGTACTTC. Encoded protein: CSSSFKGEETQYF. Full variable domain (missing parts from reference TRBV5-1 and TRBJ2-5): KAGVTQTPRYLIKTRGQQVTLSCSPISGHRSVSWYQQTPGQGLQFLFEYFSETQRNKGNFPGRFSGRQFSNSRSEMNVSTLELGDSALYLCSSSFKGEETQYFGPGTRLLVL.

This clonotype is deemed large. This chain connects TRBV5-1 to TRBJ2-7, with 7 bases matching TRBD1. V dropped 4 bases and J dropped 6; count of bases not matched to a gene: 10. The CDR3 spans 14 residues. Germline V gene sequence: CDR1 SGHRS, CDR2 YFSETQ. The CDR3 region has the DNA TGCGCCAGCAGCCCAGCCGACAGGGTTGTCGAGCAGTACTTC. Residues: CASSPADRVVEQYF. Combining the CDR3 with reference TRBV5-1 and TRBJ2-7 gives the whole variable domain KAGVTQTPRYLIKTRGQQVTLSCSPISGHRSVSWYQQTPGQGLQFLFEYFSETQRNKGNFPGRFSGRQFSNSRSEMNVSTLELGDSALYLCASSPADRVVEQYFGPGTRLTVT.

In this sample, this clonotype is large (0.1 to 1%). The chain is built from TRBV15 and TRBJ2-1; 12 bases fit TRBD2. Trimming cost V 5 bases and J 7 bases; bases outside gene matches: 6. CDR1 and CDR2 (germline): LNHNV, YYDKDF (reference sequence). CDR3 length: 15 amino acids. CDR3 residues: CATSATSGSANEQFF. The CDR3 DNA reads TGTGCCACCAGCGCGACTAGCGGGAGTGCTAATGAGCAGTTCTTC.